The 26 T cell receptor beta chains below were found in one sample sequenced in a study of CD8 T cells in ankylosing spondylitis. Using its own MiXCR run on the 5' RACE reads, TCRdb lists one record per CDR3 protein. The table records 25,000 to 35,000 distinct CDR3 sequences, roughly 29% of them present only once. Sequencing was done on a sample of synovial fluid, either unsorted or a sorted T cell fraction (not recorded which). Source of these receptors: a male donor with ankylosing spondylitis.

J is TRBJ2-5 and V is TRBV29-1, with D possibly being TRBD2 (5 bases). The germline CDR1 and CDR2 sequences are SQVTM and ANQGSEA. This CDR3 has 13 residues. DNA for the CDR3: TGCGTTACTAGGACGCGTGGGTGGGAGACCCAGTACTTC. Translation gives CVTRTRGWETQYF.

This clonotype was counted between two and nine times. This rearrangement joins TRBV27 to TRBJ2-6; no reliable D call. The germline CDR1 and CDR2 sequences are MNHEY and SMNVEV (reference sequence). V lost 2 bases and J 0 bases, leaving 14 bases between the germline ends. The CDR3 is made up of 18 amino acids. The CDR3 nucleotides are TGTGCCAGCAGTTTAAGTAGGTTCTCGCACTCTGGGGCCAACGTCCTGACTTTC. It yields the protein CASSLSRFSHSGANVLTF.

This clonotype was found a few times. This chain uses TRBV25-1 with TRBJ2-3; D perhaps matches TRBD2 (6 bases). V gave up 1 base and J gave up 0 bases, with 17 bases separating them. This CDR3 region has 18 residues. Per the germline V gene, CDR1 is MGHDK and CDR2 is SYGVNS. The CDR3 sequence is CASSEWATVGTSTDTQYF. The CDR3 DNA reads as TGTGCCAGCAGTGAATGGGCTACAGTGGGGACTAGCACAGATACGCAGTATTTT.

The sample holds a few counts of this clonotype. The CDR3 region has the DNA TGTGCCAGCAGTTTGGGACAGACCCCAACCTTCTACTACGAGCAGTACGTC. Residues: CASSLGQTPTFYYEQYV. The rearrangement joins TRBV28 to TRBJ2-7; 7 bases fit TRBD1. Germline trimming cut 3 bases from V and 3 bases from J; bases unmatched to any gene: 14. Germline values: CDR1 MDHEN, CDR2 SYDVKM. This CDR3 is built from 17 residues.

The gene calls are TRBV4-2 and TRBJ2-1, with 9 bases that match TRBD2. Germline CDR1 LGHNA, CDR2 YNFKEQ. The CDR3 is 17 residues long. The ends lost 0 bases at V and 4 bases at J; junction bases unmatched: 7. This chain's CDR3 is CASSQDELAGLYNEQFF. CDR3 coding DNA: TGTGCCAGCAGCCAAGATGAGCTAGCGGGGCTGTACAATGAGCAGTTCTTC.

In its sample, this clonotype was seen a few times. The V and J genes are TRBV6-1 and TRBJ1-5; D uncertain. The CDR3 spans 15 residues. Trimming left V 4 bases short and J 6 bases short, with 16 bases between. Germline V gene data show CDR1 as MNHNS and CDR2 as SASEGT. For the CDR3, the DNA is TGTGCCAGCAGTGGCCGGGCCCGAGGTAGTCAGCCCCAGCATTTT. Protein sequence: CASSGRARGSQPQHF.

Only a few counts were recorded for this clonotype. The V gene is TRBV20-1, the J gene TRBJ1-5, with 9 positions matching TRBD1. J lost 6 bases, V lost 1 base, and 7 bases had no gene match. The CDR3 is 15 residues long. Looked up from germline, CDR1 is DFQATT and CDR2 is SNEGSKA (reference sequence). CDR3 region: CSARAWTGDSQPQHF. In DNA form, the CDR3 reads TGCAGTGCTAGAGCTTGGACAGGGGATAGTCAGCCCCAGCATTTT.

Only a few counts were recorded for this clonotype. The rearrangement joins TRBV7-8 to TRBJ2-7; 11 bases are a match to TRBD2. The CDR3 sequence is 16 residues long. From germline, CDR1 is SGHVS and CDR2 FQNEAQ. J was trimmed by 6 bases and V by 3 bases; bases with no gene match: 10. The CDR3 sequence is CASSFQGASGRPEQYF. The CDR3 DNA sequence: TGTGCCAGCAGCTTTCAGGGGGCTAGCGGGAGGCCCGAGCAGTACTTC.

Of note for this clonotype: An end of the junction differs from the germline gene, which may be a read error. The chain is built from TRBV9 and TRBJ1-2; 7 bases are shared with TRBD1. The CDR3 is 17 residues long. Germline V CDR1 and CDR2: SGDLS, YYNGEE. In DNA form, the CDR3 reads TGTGCCAGCAGCGTTGGCGAGACAGGGTTATATAACGATGGCTACACCTTC. Protein: CASSVGETGLYNDGYTF.

This chain links TRBV10-3 with TRBJ2-3, with 8 bases matching TRBD2. This CDR3 has 18 amino acids. V lost 6 bases, J lost 3 bases, and 17 bases stayed unmatched. CDR1 is ENHRY and CDR2 is SYGVKD in the germline V gene. CDR3 DNA: TGTGCCATCAGCCCAGGGCTAACGGGAGGGCAGGAGACAGATACGCAGTATTTT. As protein: CAISPGLTGGQETDTQYF.

This clonotype was seen a few times. The chain employs TRBV27 and TRBJ2-4, with D possibly being TRBD1 or TRBD2 (5 bases each). Germline V lookup: CDR1 MNHEY, CDR2 SMNVEV (reference sequence). Trimming left V 3 bases short and J 1 base short, with 13 bases between. This CDR3 has 16 residues. The CDR3 protein is CASSFGLWGAKNIQYF. The CDR3 DNA is TGTGCCAGCAGTTTTGGACTCTGGGGGGCCAAAAACATTCAGTACTTC.

This chain links TRBV29-1 with TRBJ1-4, with D unclear. Trimming pared 1 base from V and 7 bases from J, leaving 13 bases between. Looked up from germline, CDR1 is SQVTM and CDR2 is ANQGSEA. The CDR3 sequence is 14 residues long. CDR3 coding DNA: TGCAGCGTTGAAGTTAGGGAAACGGGTGAAAAACTGTTTTTT. Its protein product is CSVEVRETGEKLFF.

This clonotype was recorded a few times. The rearrangement joins TRBV11-3 to TRBJ2-1; D is unclear. The CDR3 has 15 amino acids. CDR1 and CDR2 (germline): SGHNT, YENEEA. The V and J ends lost 1 base and 7 bases respectively, with 14 bases between them. The CDR3 bases are TGTGCCAGCAGCTTAGGCCCTACTTTTGGGAATGAGCAGTTCTTC. It codes for CASSLGPTFGNEQFF. Looking up the rest from reference TRBV11-3 and TRBJ2-1 gives the full variable domain: EAGVVQSPRYKIIEKKQPVAFWCNPISGHNTLYWYLQNLGQGPELLIRYENEEAVDDSQLPKDRFSAERLKGVDSTLKIQPAELGDSAVYLCASSLGPTFGNEQFFGPGTRLTVL.

Only a few counts were recorded for this clonotype. J is TRBJ2-7 and V is TRBV7-9, with D perhaps matching TRBD2 (6 bases). V was shortened by 3 bases and J by 2 bases, with 11 bases between the two germline ends. This CDR3 comprises 14 residues. Per the germline V gene, CDR1 is SEHNR and CDR2 is FQNEAQ (reference sequence). CDR3 DNA sequence: TGTGCCAGCAGCTTCGGGGGAGCAACCTACGAGCAGTACTTC. It is translated as CASSFGGATYEQYF.

J is TRBJ2-5 and V is TRBV18; D assignment may be TRBD1 or TRBD2 (5 bases each). Germline-derived CDR1 and CDR2 are KGHSH and LQKENI. This CDR3 has 12 amino acids. V was pared by 6 bases and J by 6 bases, with 11 bases between. The chain's CDR3 is CASSAGTQTQYF. The CDR3 DNA is TGTGCCAGCTCTGCCGGGACGCAGACCCAGTACTTC.

In its sample, this clonotype was seen a few times. The chain links TRBV19 to TRBJ2-1; D remains ambiguous. Germline V gene data show CDR1 as LNHDA and CDR2 as SQIVND (reference sequence). Trimming removed 1 base from V and 8 bases from J, with 6 bases in between. The CDR3 sequence is 12 residues long. The CDR3 loop is CASSIGMDEQFF. Written as DNA, the CDR3 is TGTGCCAGTAGTATAGGGATGGATGAGCAGTTCTTC.

In its sample, this clonotype was seen many times. V is TRBV6-1 and J is TRBJ2-1; TRBD2 aligns across 8 bases. The CDR3 is 16 amino acids. V shed 1 base and J 3 bases; nucleotides not matched to a gene: 5. Germline V gene sequence: CDR1 MNHNS, CDR2 SASEGT. The CDR3 is CASSEGPGGIYNEQFF. In DNA form, the CDR3 reads TGTGCCAGCAGTGAAGGACCGGGAGGGATCTACAATGAGCAGTTCTTC.

The rearrangement joins TRBV10-3 to TRBJ1-5; the match to TRBD1 covers 7 bases. CDR3 length: 14 amino acids. Germline V gene lookup returns CDR1 ENHRY and CDR2 SYGVKD. V shed 6 bases and J 5 bases; nucleotides not matched to a gene: 7. As DNA, the CDR3 is TGTGCCATCAGCCTTGGGACAGAAGATCAGCCCCAGCATTTT. This gives the protein CAISLGTEDQPQHF.

This clonotype was seen a few times. As DNA, the CDR3 is TGTGCCAGCACCCCCCTCGGGGTCACAGATACGCAGTATTTT. Protein product: CASTPLGVTDTQYF. The chain uses TRBV7-9 and TRBJ2-3; D is perhaps TRBD2 (5 bases). The germline gives CDR1 SEHNR, CDR2 FQNEAQ (reference sequence). V lost 7 bases to trimming and J lost 2 bases, with 13 bases between them. The CDR3 length is 14 residues. Variable domain in full (rest from reference TRBV7-9 and TRBJ2-3): DTGVSQNPRHKITKRGQNVTFRCDPISEHNRLYWYRQTLGQGPEFLTYFQNEAQLEKSRLLSDRFSAERPKGSFSTLEIQRTEQGDSAMYLCASTPLGVTDTQYFGPGTRLTVL.

There are many counts of this clonotype. V and J are TRBV12-3 or TRBV12-4 and TRBJ1-2, with D unresolved. The CDR3 is made up of 18 amino acids. The V end was cut by 11 bases, the J end by 7 bases, with 35 bases between. The CDR3 region has the DNA TGTGCCTTCAGTTTAACGGTAGAGGACGCCGCTCGGGGAGTTGGCTACACCTTC. Translation gives CAFSLTVEDAARGVGYTF.

The chain uses TRBV7-2 and TRBJ2-3; a possible D gene is TRBD2 (6 bases). Trimming removed 5 bases at V and 2 bases at J, with 17 bases between. Germline-derived CDR1 and CDR2 are SGHTA and FQGNSA. CDR3 length equals 16 residues. CDR3 coding DNA: TGTGCCAGCAGCCTTGGGACTCGAAGTCTCACAGATACGCAGTATTTT. It codes for CASSLGTRSLTDTQYF. Using reference TRBV7-2 and TRBJ2-3 for the parts outside the CDR3, the full variable domain is GAGVSQSPSNKVTEKGKDVELRCDPISGHTALYWYRQSLGQGLEFLIYFQGNSAPDKSGLPSDRFSAERTGGSVSTLTIQRTQQEDSAVYLCASSLGTRSLTDTQYFGPGTRLTVL.

The sample holds many counts of this clonotype. V gene TRBV20-1 combines with J gene TRBJ1-3; D unresolved. Germline CDR1 reads DFQATT; CDR2 reads SNEGSKA (reference sequence). Trimming took 0 bases from V and 2 from J, leaving 14 bases between them. CDR3 length equals 16 residues. This CDR3 is CSAREFTFRTGNTIYF. The CDR3 DNA is TGCAGTGCTAGAGAGTTCACCTTCAGGACTGGAAACACCATATATTTT.

This clonotype has a handful of counts. The chain links TRBV15 to TRBJ2-3; D unresolved. The CDR3 totals 14 residues. Germline V CDR1 and CDR2: LNHNV, YYDKDF (reference sequence). Trimming took off 5 bases at V and 2 bases at J, with 11 bases between the two ends. DNA for the CDR3: TGTGCCACCAGCGGGATAGGATCCACAGATACGCAGTATTTT. Its protein product is CATSGIGSTDTQYF.

The sample holds a few counts of this clonotype. The chain carries TRBV4-1 and TRBJ2-1; 15 bases fit TRBD2. V was pared by 2 bases and J by 0 bases, with 8 bases of the junction left unmatched. The CDR3 runs to 20 residues. Germline CDR1 is MGHRA and CDR2 is YSYEKL. The CDR3 nucleotides read TGCGCCAGCAGCCAATTCGGGACTAGCGGGAGGACCAGCTCCTACAATGAGCAGTTCTTC. This codes for CASSQFGTSGRTSSYNEQFF.

The rearrangement links TRBV30 to TRBJ2-3; D unresolved. CDR1 GTSNPN and CDR2 SVGIG come from the germline V gene (reference sequence). CDR3 length: 11 amino acids. Deletions cut 5 bases from V and 8 bases from J, with 11 bases between. The CDR3 region has the DNA TGTGCCTGGCGATCGGGCACTACGCAGTATTTT. The encoded protein is CAWRSGTTQYF. The full variable domain, in which reference TRBV30 and TRBJ2-3 provide the parts outside the CDR3, is SQTIHQWPATLVQPVGSPLSLECTVEGTSNPNLYWYRQAAGRGLQLLFYSVGIGQISSEVPQNLSASRPQDRQFILSSKKLLLSDSGFYLCAWRSGTTQYFGPGTRLTVL.

V usage is TRBV12-3 or TRBV12-4 and J usage is TRBJ1-2, with no clear D. The CDR3 has 12 residues. The V and J ends lost 9 bases and 11 bases respectively, with 19 bases between them. This CDR3 reads CARSTLGSVYTF. The CDR3 DNA reads as TGTGCCAGAAGTACCCTTGGGAGTGTGTACACCTTC.